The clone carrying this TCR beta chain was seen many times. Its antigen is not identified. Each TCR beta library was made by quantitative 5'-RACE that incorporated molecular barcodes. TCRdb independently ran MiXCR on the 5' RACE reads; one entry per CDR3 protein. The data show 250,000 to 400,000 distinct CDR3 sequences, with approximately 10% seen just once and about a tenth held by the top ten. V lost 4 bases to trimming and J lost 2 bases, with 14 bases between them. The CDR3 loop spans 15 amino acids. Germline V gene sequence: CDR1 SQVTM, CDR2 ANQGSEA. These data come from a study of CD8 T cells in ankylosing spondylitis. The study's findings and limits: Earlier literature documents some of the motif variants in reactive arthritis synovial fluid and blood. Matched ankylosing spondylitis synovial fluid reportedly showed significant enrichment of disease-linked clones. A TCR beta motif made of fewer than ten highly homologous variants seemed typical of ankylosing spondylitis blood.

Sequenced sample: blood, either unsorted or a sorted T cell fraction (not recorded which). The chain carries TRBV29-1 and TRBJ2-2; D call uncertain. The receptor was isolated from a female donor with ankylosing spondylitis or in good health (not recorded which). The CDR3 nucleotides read TGCAGCGTTGCCGGGTTGGAGTCCAACACCGGGGAGCTGTTTTTT. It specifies CSVAGLESNTGELFF.